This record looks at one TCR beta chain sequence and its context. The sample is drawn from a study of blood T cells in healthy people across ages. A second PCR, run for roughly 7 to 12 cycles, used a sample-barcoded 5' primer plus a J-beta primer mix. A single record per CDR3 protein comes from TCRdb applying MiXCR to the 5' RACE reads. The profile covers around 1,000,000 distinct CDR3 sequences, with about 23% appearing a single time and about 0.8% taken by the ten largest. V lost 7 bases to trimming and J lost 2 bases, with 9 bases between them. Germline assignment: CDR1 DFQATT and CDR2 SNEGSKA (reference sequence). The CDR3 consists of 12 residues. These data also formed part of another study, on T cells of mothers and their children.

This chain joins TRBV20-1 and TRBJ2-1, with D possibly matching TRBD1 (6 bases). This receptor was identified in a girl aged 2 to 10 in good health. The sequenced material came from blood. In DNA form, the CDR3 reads TGCAGTGGAGGGACACCCTACAATGAGCAGTTCTTC. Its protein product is CSGGTPYNEQFF.